The 28 T cell receptor beta chains given below trace back to one sample, sequenced in a study of Tregs in tolerant kidney transplant recipients. The assay was immunoSEQ multiplex PCR, and TCRdb's table has in-frame clones only and misses some. The sample lists some 100,000 clones, around 94% seen once, with around 0.6% in the top ten. The sequencing sample was made of CD4+ T cells from blood. Receptors originate from a human donor in good health.

The chain uses TRBV19 and TRBJ2-5; TRBD2 aligns across 7 bases. V dropped 2 bases and J dropped 1; count of bases not matched to a gene: 7. CDR3 length: 16 amino acids. Germline CDR1 is LNHDA and CDR2 is SQIVND (reference sequence). The CDR3 DNA reads TGTGCCAGTAGTATAAGGTTTGGGGGGGGCCAAGAGACCCAGTACTTC. Translated, it gives CASSIRFGGGQETQYF. Full variable domain (missing parts from reference TRBV19 and TRBJ2-5): DGGITQSPKYLFRKEGQNVTLSCEQNLNHDAMYWYRQDPGQGLRLIYYSQIVNDFQKGDIAEGYSVSREKKESFPLTVTSAQKNPTAFYLCASSIRFGGGQETQYFGPGTRLLVL.

This clone was picked up one time. The V call is TRBV5-1, the J call TRBJ1-3, with D hard to call. The CDR3 has 15 residues. Trimming stripped 0 bases from V and 3 bases from J, with 10 bases between. Per the germline V gene, CDR1 is SGHRS and CDR2 is YFSETQ. Here the CDR3 reads CASSLGQNIGNTIYF. CDR3 sequence (DNA): TGCGCCAGCAGCTTGGGCCAGAACATTGGAAACACCATATATTTT. Variable domain in full (rest from reference TRBV5-1 and TRBJ1-3): KAGVTQTPRYLIKTRGQQVTLSCSPISGHRSVSWYQQTPGQGLQFLFEYFSETQRNKGNFPGRFSGRQFSNSRSEMNVSTLELGDSALYLCASSLGQNIGNTIYFGEGSWLTVV.

This clone was recorded once. The V call is TRBV19, the J call TRBJ1-2; D is undetermined. The CDR3 extends over 15 amino acids. Trimming stripped 0 bases from V and 4 bases from J, with 12 bases between. Germline CDR1 is LNHDA and CDR2 is SQIVND (reference sequence). The CDR3 coding sequence is TGTGCCAGTAGTATAGATAGTACACCCGGCTATGGCTACACCTTC. It specifies CASSIDSTPGYGYTF.

V usage is TRBV4-2 and J usage is TRBJ1-1, with 7 bases fitting TRBD1. Per the germline V gene, CDR1 is LGHNA and CDR2 is YNFKEQ. This CDR3 has 15 amino acids. With V trimmed by 0 bases and J by 3 bases, 4 bases remained unmatched. Here the CDR3 reads CASSQEGGWDTEAFF. The CDR3 bases are TGTGCCAGCAGCCAAGAAGGGGGCTGGGACACTGAAGCTTTCTTT.

This chain uses TRBV19 with TRBJ1-4; 10 nucleotides match TRBD1. In germline, CDR1 is LNHDA, CDR2 SQIVND (reference sequence). The trim removed 4 bases at V and 2 bases at J, leaving 4 bases unmatched. The CDR3 is made up of 16 amino acids. The CDR3 coding sequence is TGTGCCAGTAGTAGCGGGACAGGGGTTACTAATGAAAAACTGTTTTTT. Protein: CASSSGTGVTNEKLFF.

This chain uses TRBV15 with TRBJ2-2, with no clear D. The CDR3 is 17 amino acids. Trimming took 1 base from V and 0 from J, leaving 12 bases between them. Germline V gene lookup returns CDR1 LNHNV and CDR2 YYDKDF (reference sequence). CDR3: CATSRASGGANTGELFF. The CDR3 DNA is TGTGCCACCAGCAGAGCCAGTGGCGGCGCGAACACCGGGGAGCTGTTTTTT.

The CDR3 nucleotides read TGCGCCAGCAGCTTGAACCAGGGGTTCGATGGCTACACCTTC. It yields the protein CASSLNQGFDGYTF. The chain links TRBV5-1 to TRBJ1-2, with a tentative D call TRBD1 (6 bases). The CDR3 runs 14 residues. Trimming stripped 1 base from V and 6 bases from J, with 13 bases between. Germline CDR1 reads SGHRS; CDR2 reads YFSETQ.

The chain recombines TRBV27 with TRBJ1-2; D is possibly TRBD1 (6 bases). Trimming took 5 bases from V and 8 from J, leaving 12 bases between them. CDR3 size: 12 residues. Germline lookup yields CDR1 MNHEY and CDR2 SMNVEV (reference sequence). The CDR3, as DNA: TGTGCCAGCAGTGCACAGGGTTGGGGCTACACCTTC. Residues: CASSAQGWGYTF.

This chain uses TRBV7-2 with TRBJ1-2; TRBD1 is a possible D gene (5 bases). V lost 5 bases and J lost 7, with 20 bases in between. Germline lookup yields CDR1 SGHTA and CDR2 FQGNSA. The length of the CDR3 is 15 residues. Here the CDR3 reads CASSGQMGGRVGYTF. The CDR3 nucleotides are TGTGCCAGCAGCGGGCAGATGGGGGGTAGGGTTGGCTACACCTTC.

V is TRBV18 and J is TRBJ2-4; TRBD1 aligns across 10 bases. The germline V gene encodes CDR1 KGHSH and CDR2 LQKENI. CDR3 size: 15 residues. V was clipped by 6 bases and J by 6 bases; unmatched bases: 8. The CDR3 reads CASSSDRGRLNIQYF. In DNA, the CDR3 is TGTGCCAGCTCGTCCGACAGGGGGCGCCTAAACATTCAGTACTTC.

V gene TRBV6-1 combines with J gene TRBJ1-2; 8 bases map to TRBD1. V lost 5 bases to trimming and J lost 6 bases; unmatched junction nucleotides: 5. The CDR3 has 13 amino acids. Germline lookup yields CDR1 MNHNS and CDR2 SASEGT. CDR3: CASSFDRGDGYTF. CDR3 nucleotides: TGTGCCAGCAGTTTCGACAGGGGTGATGGCTACACCTTC.

The V and J genes are TRBV14 and TRBJ1-4; 7 bases are a match to TRBD1. V dropped 0 bases and J dropped 7; count of bases not matched to a gene: 8. CDR1 and CDR2 (germline): SGHDN, FVKESK. The CDR3 runs 16 residues. The CDR3 DNA is TGTGCCAGCAGCCAAGATCGGCGACAGGGCTTTGAAAAACTGTTTTTT. It codes for CASSQDRRQGFEKLFF.

The rearrangement links TRBV18 to TRBJ2-7; D possibly corresponds to TRBD2 (5 bases). V gave up 6 bases and J gave up 5 bases, with 8 bases separating them. The CDR3 contains 11 residues. Germline CDR1 is KGHSH and CDR2 is LQKENI. The CDR3 loop reads CASSRGNEQYF. The CDR3 DNA follows: TGTGCCAGCTCTCGGGGAAACGAGCAGTACTTC.

V is TRBV18 and J is TRBJ2-7, with 9 bases matching TRBD1. Germline V CDR1 and CDR2: KGHSH, LQKENI. Trimming at V came to 4 bases and at J to 5 bases, leaving 9 bases not matched to a gene. CDR3 length equals 15 residues. CDR3 nucleotides: TGTGCCAGCTCACTCTGGACAGGGGAGATGGACGAGCAGTACTTC. It specifies CASSLWTGEMDEQYF.

The chain combines TRBV18 with TRBJ1-2; the D gene is possibly TRBD1 (5 bases). Germline V gene sequence: CDR1 KGHSH, CDR2 LQKENI. Trimming shortened V by 3 bases and J by 0 bases, and 20 bases separated the two germline ends. CDR3 length: 18 amino acids. In nucleotides, the CDR3 is TGTGCCAGCTCACCTGGGGGAACCCAAATCCTGACTAACTATGGCTACACCTTC. Encoded protein: CASSPGGTQILTNYGYTF. The variable domain in full, with the rest retrieved from reference TRBV18 and TRBJ1-2, is NAGVMQNPRHLVRRRGQEARLRCSPMKGHSHVYWYRQLPEEGLKFMVYLQKENIIDESGMPKERFSAEFPKEGPSILRIQQVVRGDSAAYFCASSPGGTQILTNYGYTFGSGTRLTVV.

This chain uses TRBV9 with TRBJ1-3, with 10 bases lining up with TRBD1. The germline V gene has CDR1 SGDLS and CDR2 YYNGEE. The V and J ends lost 3 bases and 4 bases, in that order; junction bases with no gene match: 7. This CDR3 comprises 16 residues. CDR3 sequence: CASSASGTGVGNTIYF. The CDR3 region has the DNA TGTGCCAGCAGCGCCTCCGGGACAGGGGTCGGAAACACCATATATTTT.

The rearrangement joins TRBV5-1 to TRBJ2-2; D is undetermined. This CDR3 spans 15 amino acids. V lost 0 bases, J lost 3 bases, and 9 bases lay in between. CDR1 SGHRS and CDR2 YFSETQ come from the germline V gene. CDR3 region: CASSLAVIDTGELFF. DNA for the CDR3: TGCGCCAGCAGCTTGGCCGTGATTGACACCGGGGAGCTGTTTTTT. The variable domain in full, completed from reference TRBV5-1 and TRBJ2-2, reads KAGVTQTPRYLIKTRGQQVTLSCSPISGHRSVSWYQQTPGQGLQFLFEYFSETQRNKGNFPGRFSGRQFSNSRSEMNVSTLELGDSALYLCASSLAVIDTGELFFGEGSRLTVL.

The chain recombines TRBV9 with TRBJ2-1; D may be TRBD2 (6 bases). Germline CDR1 and CDR2: SGDLS and YYNGEE. The CDR3 is 15 residues long. V lost 0 bases to trimming and J lost 4 bases, with 11 bases between them. As DNA, the CDR3 is TGTGCCAGCAGCGTAGGTAGTCGGGGGTACAATGAGCAGTTCTTC. Protein sequence: CASSVGSRGYNEQFF.

This clone was observed once. An end of the junction does not agree with germline; a read error may underlie this. This chain links TRBV2 with TRBJ2-3; 8 bases are a match to TRBD2. Germline CDR1 SNHLY, CDR2 FYNNEI. The CDR3 runs to 14 residues. The CDR3 DNA reads as TGTGCCAGCAGCGAAGCGGGGGTGACAGATACGCAGTATTTT. Its protein product is CASSEAGVTDTQYF.

The chain employs TRBV27 and TRBJ2-3; 7 positions agree with TRBD2. J lost 2 bases, V lost 3 bases, and 8 bases had no gene match. The CDR3 consists of 16 residues. Germline V CDR1 and CDR2: MNHEY, SMNVEV (reference sequence). The DNA of the CDR3 is TGTGCCAGCAGTTTCGGGTGGGGAGGGGTCACAGATACGCAGTATTTT. Protein product: CASSFGWGGVTDTQYF.

V gene TRBV29-1 combines with J gene TRBJ2-7; the D is unclear. Germline CDR1 and CDR2: SQVTM and ANQGSEA. Trimming cost V 0 bases and J 12 bases, with 12 bases left between them. This CDR3 comprises 11 residues. The CDR3 region is CSVEEGHARYF. DNA of the CDR3: TGCAGCGTTGAAGAAGGGCACGCCCGGTACTTC.

This chain links TRBV6-5 with TRBJ2-1, with D unresolved. The CDR3 spans 12 residues. V gave up 0 bases and J gave up 10 bases, with 7 bases separating them. Germline assignment: CDR1 MNHEY and CDR2 SVGAGI. The CDR3 DNA reads as TGTGCCAGCAGTTACTCCAACTACGAGCAGTTCTTC. Amino acids: CASSYSNYEQFF.

The chain uses TRBV9 and TRBJ2-1, with 9 bases that match TRBD2. The trim removed 3 bases at V and 4 bases at J, leaving 8 bases unmatched. This CDR3 contains 16 residues. Germline CDR1 and CDR2: SGDLS and YYNGEE. CDR3 in amino acids: CASSAIAGAIYNEQFF. DNA for the CDR3: TGTGCCAGCAGCGCGATAGCGGGGGCCATTTACAATGAGCAGTTCTTC.

The gene calls are TRBV14 and TRBJ1-2; D not certain. There are 16 residues in the CDR3. Germline CDR1 is SGHDN and CDR2 is FVKESK. Trimming took 1 base from V and 4 from J, leaving 16 bases between them. In DNA form, the CDR3 reads TGTGCCAGCAGCCAAGCCCCCTCGCGGCGGTTCTATGGCTACACCTTC. Residues: CASSQAPSRRFYGYTF.

This chain links TRBV5-1 with TRBJ2-2, with TRBD2 matching over 13 bases. This CDR3 contains 16 residues. The V gene's germline CDR1 is SGHRS and CDR2 YFSETQ. Unmatched junction bases numbered 5, after V lost 4 bases and J lost 5 bases. This CDR3 is CASSPRTSGGTGELFF. In DNA, the CDR3 is TGCGCCAGCAGCCCGAGGACTAGCGGGGGAACCGGGGAGCTGTTTTTT.

The chain combines TRBV11-1 with TRBJ2-5, with TRBD2 identical over 8 bases. The CDR3 length is 16 residues. J gave up 5 bases and V 5 bases, and 13 bases lay outside the gene matches. Germline V gives CDR1 SGHAT, CDR2 FQDESV (reference sequence). The CDR3 nucleotides are TGTGCCAGCAGCCCGTGGGGAAAGCGGGAGCGTGAGACCCAGTACTTC. It codes for CASSPWGKRERETQYF. Complete variable domain (other parts from reference TRBV11-1 and TRBJ2-5): EAEVAQSPRYKITEKSQAVAFWCDPISGHATLYWYRQILGQGPELLVQFQDESVVDDSQLPKDRFSAERLKGVDSTLKIQPAELGDSAMYLCASSPWGKRERETQYFGPGTRLLVL.

This clone was detected once. The gene calls are TRBV18 and TRBJ2-3; possible D gene TRBD2, 5 bases. V was clipped by 0 bases and J by 2 bases, with 9 bases between them. This CDR3 spans 15 amino acids. Per germline, CDR1 KGHSH and CDR2 LQKENI. The CDR3 DNA is TGTGCCAGCTCACCACCTGAGGGCAACACAGATACGCAGTATTTT. This translates into CASSPPEGNTDTQYF.

This chain links TRBV7-2 with TRBJ2-1; tentatively, D is TRBD2 (6 bases). Germline CDR1 and CDR2: SGHTA and FQGNSA. This CDR3 contains 14 residues. V shed 4 bases and J shed 6 bases, with 13 bases lying between them. CDR3 amino acids: CASSSTGTSNEQFF. The CDR3 coding sequence is TGTGCCAGCAGCTCTACCGGGACTTCCAATGAGCAGTTCTTC. Filled out from reference TRBV7-2 and TRBJ2-1, the complete variable domain reads GAGVSQSPSNKVTEKGKDVELRCDPISGHTALYWYRQSLGQGLEFLIYFQGNSAPDKSGLPSDRFSAERTGGSVSTLTIQRTQQEDSAVYLCASSSTGTSNEQFFGPGTRLTVL.